The rows below give T cell receptor beta chains drawn from one sample of a study of Ad26.COV2.S vaccination and SARS-CoV-2 variants. Here immunoSEQ multiplex PCR was the method, and the copy in TCRdb shows in-frame clones only, minus some. The sample contains a few hundred thousand clones, 87% of which appear only once. The sample here was peripheral blood, taken in a trial of Ad26.COV2.S vaccine versus placebo. The receptors come from a person between 18 and 65 years old who received the Ad26.COV2.S COVID-19 vaccine or a placebo. Each CDR3 is given with its conserved first and last residue. A D gene is named only where the DNA matches it firmly. For some rows the clone size is stated as once, few or many, or as a class when expanded; others skip it.

V gene	J gene	D gene	clone size	CDR3 protein	CDR3 DNA
TRBV11-2	TRBJ1-4	TRBD1	.	CASRATGQEKLFF	TGTGCCAGCAGAGCCACGGGACAGGAAAAACTGTTTTTT
TRBV6-1	TRBJ2-5	TRBD1	once	CASSGPGTVYQETQYF	TGTGCCAGCAGTGGGCCCGGGACAGTGTACCAAGAGACCCAGTACTTC
TRBV5-6	TRBJ2-2	TRBD1	once	CASSSTGLRGELFF	TGTGCCAGCAGCTCGACAGGGTTACGAGGGGAGCTGTTTTTT
TRBV5-1	TRBJ2-6	.	.	CASSLDFGANVLTF	TGCGCCAGCAGCTTGGACTTCGGGGCCAACGTCCTGACTTTC
TRBV5-1	TRBJ2-1	TRBD2	.	CASSLSSRGAGNEQFF	TGCGCCAGCAGCTTGAGCTCGCGGGGGGCGGGGAATGAGCAGTTCTTC
TRBV30	TRBJ2-3	TRBD2	once	CAWAPSTSGGLDTQYF	TGTGCCTGGGCCCCCTCTACTAGCGGGGGGCTGGATACGCAGTATTTT
TRBV5-6	TRBJ1-5	.	.	CASSLYGDYSNQPQHF	TGTGCCAGCAGCTTGTACGGCGATTATAGCAATCAGCCCCAGCATTTT
TRBV9	TRBJ1-3	.	few	CASSVEVGNTIYF	TGTGCCAGCAGCGTAGAGGTCGGAAACACCATATATTTT
TRBV7-9	TRBJ1-6	.	.	CASSPLGRNNSPLHF	TGTGCCAGCAGCCCCCTGGGCCGCAATAATTCACCCCTCCACTTT
TRBV20-1	TRBJ1-2	.	.	CSASRVGGNYGYTF	TGCAGTGCTAGTCGGGTCGGCGGCAACTATGGCTACACCTTC
TRBV30	TRBJ1-5	TRBD1	.	CAWSGFSQTGENQPQHF	TGTGCCTGGAGTGGATTTTCTCAGACAGGGGAAAATCAGCCCCAGCATTTT
TRBV19	TRBJ1-1	.	.	CASSIAGGFTEAFF	TGTGCCAGTAGTATTGCCGGGGGCTTCACTGAAGCTTTCTTT
TRBV2	TRBJ2-1	.	.	CASSVKDEQFF	TGTGCCAGCAGTGTTAAGGATGAGCAGTTCTTC
TRBV29-1	TRBJ1-2	.	once	CSVESLYGYTF	TGCAGCGTTGAAAGTCTTTATGGCTACACCTTC
TRBV3-1/TRBV3-2	TRBJ2-3	.	.	CASSQDTATPGADTQYF	TGTGCCAGCAGCCAAGATACGGCTACCCCGGGGGCAGATACGCAGTATTTT
TRBV6-1	TRBJ2-1	.	.	CASSEGEYLGQFF	TGTGCCAGCAGTGAAGGGGAGTACTTGGGGCAGTTCTTC
TRBV9	TRBJ1-6	.	.	CASQKGEWGNSPLHF	TGTGCCAGCCAAAAGGGGGAGTGGGGTAATTCACCCCTCCACTTT
TRBV2	TRBJ2-2	TRBD2	.	CASNPGGLDSEELFF	TGTGCCAGCAACCCGGGGGGGCTCGATTCGGAGGAGCTGTTTTTT
TRBV6-5	TRBJ2-7	.	.	CASSYSTALPYEQYF	TGTGCCAGCAGTTACTCCACCGCACTTCCCTACGAGCAGTACTTC
TRBV5-6	TRBJ1-6	.	few	CASSLGSYNSPLHF	TGTGCCAGCAGCCTTGGGTCCTATAATTCACCCCTCCACTTT
TRBV30	TRBJ1-1	.	.	CAWSSTPWDFGAFF	TGTGCCTGGAGTTCAACCCCTTGGGACTTTGGAGCTTTCTTT
TRBV14	TRBJ2-3	.	.	CASSRPLGGDSRDTQYF	TGTGCCAGCAGCCGACCCCTGGGGGGCGATTCTCGAGATACGCAGTATTTT
TRBV3-1/TRBV3-2	TRBJ1-4	.	once	CASSRAGAQEKLFF	TGTGCCAGCAGCCGAGCGGGGGCTCAGGAAAAACTGTTTTTT
TRBV6-1	TRBJ1-1	.	.	CASSERGNTEAFF	TGTGCCAGCAGTGAAAGGGGGAACACTGAAGCTTTCTTT
TRBV5-1	TRBJ2-3	TRBD1	.	CASSTFGTVADTQYF	TGCGCCAGCAGTACTTTCGGGACAGTCGCAGATACGCAGTATTTT
TRBV14	TRBJ2-7	TRBD1	.	CASSPRQGGEQYF	TGTGCCAGCAGCCCTCGACAGGGCGGGGAGCAGTACTTC
TRBV7-9	TRBJ2-7	.	.	CASSPPWYARNEQYF	TGTGCCAGCAGCCCGCCTTGGTACGCACGCAACGAGCAGTACTTC
TRBV6-2/TRBV6-3	TRBJ2-7	.	.	CASSRGGEQYF	TGTGCCAGCAGCAGGGGTGGCGAGCAGTACTTC
TRBV18	TRBJ1-1	TRBD1	.	CASSSDRVLAEAFF	TGTGCCAGCTCATCGGACAGGGTGTTAGCTGAAGCTTTCTTT
TRBV30	TRBJ1-5	TRBD1	.	CAWGQGIEQPQHF	TGTGCCTGGGGACAGGGAATAGAGCAGCCCCAGCATTTT
TRBV7-9	TRBJ1-5	.	.	CASSLGGWAGNQPQHF	TGTGCCAGCAGCTTAGGGGGGTGGGCAGGCAATCAGCCCCAGCATTTT
TRBV30	TRBJ1-4	.	.	CAWSLGLSNEKLFF	TGTGCCTGGAGCCTCGGACTTTCGAATGAAAAACTGTTTTTT
TRBV4-2	TRBJ2-3	.	.	CASSQESSGLDTQYF	TGTGCCAGCAGCCAAGAGTCTAGTGGACTAGATACGCAGTATTTT
TRBV18	TRBJ1-6	.	.	CASSLQENSPLHF	TGTGCCAGCTCACTGCAGGAAAATTCACCCCTCCACTTT
TRBV19	TRBJ1-1	.	.	CASSMRGDGTEAFF	TGTGCCAGTAGTATGAGGGGAGACGGCACTGAAGCTTTCTTT
TRBV7-8	TRBJ2-7	.	.	CASSLVTGQAYEQYF	TGTGCCAGCAGCTTAGTAACGGGCCAAGCCTACGAGCAGTACTTC
TRBV20-1	TRBJ1-2	.	few	CSARDYGYTF	TGCAGTGCTAGAGACTATGGCTACACCTTC
TRBV19	TRBJ2-1	.	once	CASSISGGVSNEQFF	TGTGCCAGTAGTATATCCGGGGGAGTAAGTAATGAGCAGTTCTTC
TRBV4-1	TRBJ2-7	.	.	CASSQGPAARRTYEQYF	TGCGCCAGCAGCCAAGGGCCCGCGGCGAGACGCACCTACGAGCAGTACTTC
TRBV11-2	TRBJ2-3	.	.	CASSLDSLATDTQYF	TGTGCCAGCAGCTTAGATTCCCTAGCAACAGATACGCAGTATTTT
TRBV30	TRBJ1-1	.	.	CAWSRQTNTEAFF	TGTGCCTGGAGTCGACAGACGAACACTGAAGCTTTCTTT
TRBV7-9	TRBJ1-5	.	.	CASGGQANQPQHF	TGTGCCAGTGGGGGGCAGGCTAATCAGCCCCAGCATTTT
TRBV6-5	TRBJ2-2	.	.	CASSYGAGDTGELFF	TGTGCCAGCAGTTACGGGGCTGGGGACACCGGGGAGCTGTTTTTT
TRBV6-5	TRBJ2-5	.	once	CASTQGEAPGETQYF	TGTGCCAGCACCCAAGGGGAGGCCCCGGGGGAGACCCAGTACTTC
TRBV7-8	TRBJ2-2	.	.	CASSSLRSGELFF	TGTGCCAGCAGCTCCCTAAGGTCCGGGGAGCTGTTTTTT
TRBV5-5	TRBJ1-6	.	.	CASSLSGLGSPLHF	TGTGCCAGCAGCTTGTCAGGGTTGGGATCACCCCTCCACTTT
TRBV12-3/TRBV12-4	TRBJ1-2	.	.	CASSTSYGYTF	TGTGCCAGCAGTACAAGTTATGGCTACACCTTC
TRBV5-4	TRBJ2-1	.	.	CASSGKGGTNEQFF	TGTGCCAGCAGCGGGAAAGGGGGGACAAATGAGCAGTTCTTC
TRBV3-1/TRBV3-2	TRBJ1-1	TRBD1	.	CASSRRDRVTEAFF	TGTGCCAGCAGCCGACGGGACAGGGTCACTGAAGCTTTCTTT
TRBV10-3	TRBJ1-6	.	.	CAISERANSPLHF	TGTGCCATCAGTGAGAGGGCCAATTCACCCCTCCACTTT
TRBV12-3/TRBV12-4	TRBJ2-5	.	.	CASTRDQETQYF	TGTGCCAGCACCAGGGACCAAGAGACCCAGTACTTC